One and the same sample provided the 5 T cell receptor beta chains below, sequenced in a study of beta chain features in type 1 diabetes. Study-wide points: Across all four CD4+ subsets, people with type 1 diabetes showed modestly shorter TCRB CDR3s.

No antigen is known for these receptors. Every isolated RNA sample was fully reverse transcribed, so sequencing captured expressed TCRB transcripts. TCRdb's table, derived via immunoSEQ multiplex PCR, lists solely in-frame clones and lacks some. The table shows tens of thousands of clones, with about 58% occurring only once. The sequencing sample was made of stem cell memory CD4+ T cells from blood. The receptors derive from a man younger than 30 with type 1 diabetes.

This clone was picked up a small number of times. The rearrangement links TRBV28 to TRBJ2-5, with TRBD2 identical over 12 bases. The DNA end favors TRBJ2-7, so the J call may be wrong. There are 15 residues in the CDR3. Germline CDR1 reads MDHEN; CDR2 reads SYDVKM. Here the CDR3 DNA reads TGTGCCAGCAGTAGGACTAGCGGGATTGTCCACGAGCAGTACTTC. Translated: CASSRTSGIVHEQYF.

The J gene is TRBJ2-2, the V gene TRBV4-2; D gene unclear. The germline V gene has CDR1 LGHNA and CDR2 YNFKEQ. Deletions cut 0 bases from V and 3 bases from J, with 8 bases between. CDR3 length: 15 amino acids. The chain's CDR3 is CASSQDGGHTGELFF. In DNA form, the CDR3 reads TGTGCCAGCAGCCAAGACGGCGGCCACACCGGGGAGCTGTTTTTT.

The chain has TRBV7-2 and TRBJ2-4; D perhaps matches TRBD2 (6 bases). V dropped 2 bases and J dropped 0 bases, with 14 bases sitting between them. Germline V gives CDR1 SGHTA, CDR2 FQGNSA. The CDR3 consists of 17 residues. The CDR3 DNA follows: TGTGCCAGCAGCTTATCTGTCGGCGGGGTAGCCAAAAACATTCAGTACTTC. This translates into CASSLSVGGVAKNIQYF.

The chain recombines TRBV18 with TRBJ2-3, with D perhaps matching TRBD2 (5 bases). CDR1 and CDR2 (germline): KGHSH, LQKENI. The V gene lost 1 base and the J gene lost 0 bases, with 14 bases spanning the gap. The CDR3 spans 17 residues. CDR3 amino acids: CASSPRGRGQSTDTQYF. DNA of the CDR3: TGTGCCAGCTCACCACGCGGCCGGGGTCAAAGCACAGATACGCAGTATTTT.

The count of this clone is one. The chain couples TRBV30 to TRBJ1-5; a weak D match, TRBD1 (6 bases). The germline gives CDR1 GTSNPN, CDR2 SVGIG (reference sequence). The CDR3 extends over 15 amino acids. Between the trimmed V and J ends, which lost 5 bases and 2 bases, there was a span of 16 bases. The CDR3 loop is CAWAVQGGGNQPQHF. The DNA of the CDR3 is TGTGCCTGGGCCGTACAGGGTGGAGGCAATCAGCCCCAGCATTTT.